The table lists the clone carrying this TCR beta chain with a count of one. TCRdb keeps only in-frame clones here, not all; method: immunoSEQ multiplex PCR. The data show some 78,000 clones, 80% seen once. The source of the sample is a study of blood T cell repertoires in COVID-19. Across the whole study: T cells, B-cell-depleted T cells, or PBMCs provided the cDNA or gDNA that served as material.

This receptor was taken from a man between 60 and 75 years old with active or convalescent COVID-19. The sample consisted of peripheral blood.

The CDR3 DNA reads TGTGCCAGTAGTGCCGCCGGGACAGGGGGCCTTAGACACCATCAGCCCCAGCATTTT. It codes for CASSAAGTGGLRHHQPQHF. The rearrangement uses TRBV19 and TRBJ1-5, with TRBD1 identical over 12 bases. Germline CDR1 and CDR2: LNHDA and SQIVND (reference sequence). J gave up 5 bases and V 5 bases, and 16 bases lay outside the gene matches. This CDR3 contains 19 residues.